Following are 20 T cell receptor beta chains from one sample sequenced in a study of cytomegalovirus exposure and HLA in healthy donors. With 60 Vbeta and 13 Jbeta primers, the PCR was carried out. Assay used: immunoSEQ multiplex PCR; TCRdb lists only in-frame clones, some missing. The sample shows 190,000 or so clones, roughly 80% of them seen only once. Specimen: PBMCs. The receptors were sampled from a woman in her fifties or sixties in good health and CMV-seropositive.

The chain has TRBV5-1 and TRBJ1-3; possible D gene TRBD1, 5 bases. Germline V gene data show CDR1 as SGHRS and CDR2 as YFSETQ. This CDR3 spans 17 amino acids. V lost 2 bases and J lost 2, with 17 bases in between. Written as DNA, the CDR3 is TGCGCCAGCAGCTTCACTTTGTTAGGGACTACTGGAAACACCATATATTTT. Its translation is CASSFTLLGTTGNTIYF.

Comment on this clone: Because it lacks the conserved phenylalanine or tryptophan at the end, this CDR3 is likely a read error. The chain is built from TRBV2 and TRBJ2-7, with unresolved D. The ends were cut back, 2 bases at V and 0 bases at J, with 8 bases in the middle. Germline lookup yields CDR1 SNHLY and CDR2 FYNNEI. CDR3 length: 14 amino acids. CDR3: CASSEQASSYEQYC. In DNA form, the CDR3 reads TGTGCCAGCAGTGAACAGGCGAGCTCCTACGAGCAGTACTGC.

J is TRBJ2-1 and V is TRBV11-3, with 9 bases lining up with TRBD2. The CDR3 is made up of 16 amino acids. Germline V CDR1 and CDR2: SGHNT, YENEEA. With V trimmed by 5 bases and J by 8 bases, 13 bases remained unmatched. The CDR3 protein is CASSPDFSGRIDEQFF. The CDR3 DNA reads as TGTGCCAGCAGCCCCGACTTTAGCGGGAGAATCGATGAGCAGTTCTTC.

Note on this clone: Other nucleotide sequences in the sample specify the same CDR3. The chain is built from TRBV5-6 and TRBJ2-2; TRBD2 aligns across 14 bases. The germline gives CDR1 SGHDT, CDR2 YYEEEE. V dropped 4 bases and J dropped 6; count of bases not matched to a gene: 5. This CDR3 has 16 amino acids. In DNA form, the CDR3 reads TGTGCCAGCAGCCAGGGACTAGCGGGAGTAGCCGGGGAGCTGTTTTTT. Protein: CASSQGLAGVAGELFF. Drawing the rest from reference TRBV5-6 and TRBJ2-2, the complete variable domain is DAGVTQSPTHLIKTRGQQVTLRCSPKSGHDTVSWYQQALGQGPQFIFQYYEEEERQRGNFPDRFSGHQFPNYSSELNVNALLLGDSALYLCASSQGLAGVAGELFFGEGSRLTVL.

The genes are TRBV13 and TRBJ1-1, with 9 bases identical to TRBD1. The CDR3 consists of 15 residues. Germline CDR1 reads PRHDT; CDR2 reads FYEKMQ (reference sequence). V trimming: 0 bases; J trimming: 7 bases; junction bases outside the gene matches: 6. The CDR3 region has the DNA TGTGCCAGCAGCTTAGGACGGACAGGGGCGGGTGAAGCTTTCTTT. Translating it yields CASSLGRTGAGEAFF.

A few counts support this clone. The chain links TRBV10-3 to TRBJ1-4, with D possibly TRBD1 on 5 matching bases. Per germline, CDR1 ENHRY and CDR2 SYGVKD. The germline V and J ends were trimmed by 4 bases and 7 bases, with 13 bases remaining between them. The CDR3 totals 14 residues. The CDR3 DNA follows: TGTGCCATCAGTGTCGGGGGGGATGGTGAAAAACTGTTTTTT. Its protein product is CAISVGGDGEKLFF.

J is TRBJ2-1 and V is TRBV5-1, with TRBD2 matching 10 bases. The CDR3 totals 16 residues. The germline V gene has CDR1 SGHRS and CDR2 YFSETQ. V was pared by 4 bases and J by 7 bases, with 11 bases of the junction left unmatched. The CDR3 spells CASSLNGAGGPNEQFF. The CDR3 DNA follows: TGCGCCAGCAGCCTGAATGGAGCGGGGGGGCCAAATGAGCAGTTCTTC.

The sample holds a few counts of this clone. The rearrangement links TRBV28 to TRBJ1-1, with 8 bases lining up with TRBD1. J gave up 11 bases and V 5 bases, and 13 bases lay outside the gene matches. The CDR3 consists of 14 residues. In germline, CDR1 is MDHEN, CDR2 SYDVKM. The CDR3 DNA reads as TGTGCCAGCAGTCCAGACCAGGAGGACAGGGAGGCTTTCTTT. This encodes CASSPDQEDREAFF.

This rearrangement joins TRBV7-9 to TRBJ2-1; no firm D call. Germline V CDR1 and CDR2: SEHNR, FQNEAQ (reference sequence). The length of the CDR3 is 12 residues. V shed 5 bases and J shed 5 bases, with 7 bases lying between them. The CDR3 here is CASSPLDNEQFF. CDR3 coding DNA: TGTGCCAGCAGCCCCTTAGACAATGAGCAGTTCTTC.

V gene TRBV29-1 combines with J gene TRBJ2-3; D perhaps matches TRBD1 (6 bases). Germline CDR1 is SQVTM and CDR2 is ANQGSEA. V was pared by 2 bases and J by 2 bases, with 17 bases between. This CDR3 has 16 amino acids. The CDR3 loop reads CSVEQGPFTPTDTQYF. The CDR3 DNA is TGCAGCGTTGAACAGGGGCCATTTACGCCCACAGATACGCAGTATTTT.

The rearrangement joins TRBV7-9 to TRBJ2-2; TRBD1 might be the D (5 bases). CDR3 size: 15 residues. Germline V CDR1 and CDR2: SEHNR, FQNEAQ (reference sequence). The V end was cut by 2 bases, the J end by 5 bases, with 12 bases between. The CDR3 loop is CASSLNRAGTGELFF. The DNA of the CDR3 is TGTGCCAGCAGCTTAAACCGAGCAGGGACCGGGGAGCTGTTTTTT.

The genes are TRBV4-1 and TRBJ2-5, with D maybe TRBD1 (5 bases). Germline loops: CDR1 MGHRA, CDR2 YSYEKL. This CDR3 has 16 amino acids. Trimming removed 1 base at V and 0 bases at J, with 12 bases between. The CDR3, as DNA: TGCGCCAGCAGCCAAGTGGGGCGTCGGTACCAAGAGACCCAGTACTTC. Translated, it gives CASSQVGRRYQETQYF.

The chain carries TRBV28 and TRBJ2-5; 7 nucleotides match TRBD1. The tail of the sequence fits TRBJ2-7 better, so the J call may be wrong. Germline V gene data show CDR1 as MDHEN and CDR2 as SYDVKM. The CDR3 runs 14 residues. In nucleotides, the CDR3 is TGTGCCAGCAGTTTGGGCAGGGGGATCTACGAGCAGTACTTC. Translated, it gives CASSLGRGIYEQYF.

This clone was counted only a few times. The chain uses TRBV5-6 and TRBJ2-2; 7 bases align to TRBD2. The ends lost 4 bases at V and 2 bases at J; junction bases unmatched: 8. The CDR3 has 16 residues. Germline assignment: CDR1 SGHDT and CDR2 YYEEEE. The DNA for the CDR3 is TGTGCCAGCAGCCCAGCTAGCGGACATAACACCGGGGAGCTGTTTTTT. Translating it yields CASSPASGHNTGELFF.

The rearrangement links TRBV9 to TRBJ2-5; 8 bases are a match to TRBD2. Unmatched junction bases numbered 7, after V lost 7 bases and J lost 2 bases. Germline lookup yields CDR1 SGDLS and CDR2 YYNGEE. CDR3 length: 14 residues. This CDR3 is CASGAGVVQETQYF. The CDR3 DNA follows: TGTGCCAGCGGAGCGGGAGTGGTTCAAGAGACCCAGTACTTC.

This clone was counted once. CDR3 in DNA: TGTGCCAGCAGCCCACAGGTGGGGAAAAACATTCAGTACTTC. Translating it yields CASSPQVGKNIQYF. This chain links TRBV5-4 with TRBJ2-4, with D possibly TRBD1 on 5 matching bases. Germline V gives CDR1 SGHNT, CDR2 YYREEE (reference sequence). V dropped 4 bases and J dropped 4 bases, with 12 bases sitting between them. The CDR3 totals 14 residues.

The V call is TRBV6-1, the J call TRBJ2-3; 7 bases line up with TRBD2. The junction had 5 bases not matched to a gene; V was cut back by 4 bases and J by 4 bases. The germline V gene has CDR1 MNHNS and CDR2 SASEGT. The CDR3 is 14 residues long. The CDR3 region has the DNA TGTGCCAGCAGTGTGGGGAGGGGACCAGATACGCAGTATTTT. The encoded protein is CASSVGRGPDTQYF.

This rearrangement joins TRBV2 to TRBJ1-1; D is perhaps TRBD1 (6 bases). Trimming took 6 bases from V and 1 from J, leaving 15 bases between them. CDR1 SNHLY and CDR2 FYNNEI come from the germline V gene. This CDR3 spans 15 amino acids. The CDR3 here is CASSKDSPENTEAFF. The CDR3 coding sequence is TGTGCCAGCAGCAAGGACAGCCCGGAGAACACTGAAGCTTTCTTT.

The chain recombines TRBV19 with TRBJ2-5, with 8 bases lining up with TRBD1. CDR3 length equals 17 residues. With 4 bases clipped from V and 5 bases from J, the junction kept 15 bases outside the gene matches. CDR1 is LNHDA and CDR2 is SQIVND in the germline V gene (reference sequence). The DNA of the CDR3 is TGTGCCAGTAGTACTTATGCCGGACAGGGCCTGAGGGAGACCCAGTACTTC. Its translation is CASSTYAGQGLRETQYF.

The CDR3 region is CASSQALTGPSSPLHF. CDR3 bases: TGCGCCAGCAGCCAAGCATTGACAGGGCCGAGTTCACCCCTCCACTTT. The V gene is TRBV4-3, the J gene TRBJ1-6, with 7 bases that match TRBD1. This CDR3 contains 16 residues. J gave up 9 bases and V 1 base, and 9 bases lay outside the gene matches. CDR1 is LGHNA and CDR2 is YSLEER in the germline V gene.